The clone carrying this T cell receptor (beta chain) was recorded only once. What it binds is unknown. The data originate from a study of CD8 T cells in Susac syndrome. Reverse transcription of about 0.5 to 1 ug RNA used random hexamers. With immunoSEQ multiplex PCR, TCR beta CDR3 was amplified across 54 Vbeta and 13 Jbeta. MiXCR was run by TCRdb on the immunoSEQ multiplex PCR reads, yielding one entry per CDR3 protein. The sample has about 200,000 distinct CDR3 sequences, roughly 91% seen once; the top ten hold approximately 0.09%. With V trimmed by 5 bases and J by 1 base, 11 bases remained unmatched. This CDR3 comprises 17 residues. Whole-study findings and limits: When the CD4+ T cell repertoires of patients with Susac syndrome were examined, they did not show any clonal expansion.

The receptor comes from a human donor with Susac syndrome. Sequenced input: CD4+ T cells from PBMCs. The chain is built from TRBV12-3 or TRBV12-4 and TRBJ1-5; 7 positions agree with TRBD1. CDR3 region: CASSPGAGQRSNQPQHF. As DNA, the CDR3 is TGTGCCAGCAGTCCCGGAGCGGGACAGAGAAGCAATCAGCCCCAGCATTTT.